These T cell receptor beta chains were read from a single sample in a study of blood T cells in healthy people across ages. TCRdb itself ran the 5' RACE reads through MiXCR, one entry per CDR3 protein. The sample holds about 970,000 distinct CDR3 sequences, approximately 50% seen once. The sequencing sample was made of blood. The source of these receptors is a woman in her fifties or sixties in good health. The CDR3 runs from the conserved cysteine through the conserved F or W. Each record gives: V gene, D gene, J gene, CDR3 protein. The D gene is left open where the match is weak.

TRBV5-1	TRBD1	TRBJ2-5	CASSVGTEETQYF
TRBV7-2	.	TRBJ2-1	CASSNRVGGNEQFF
TRBV18	TRBD2	TRBJ2-7	CASSPPAGGDYEQYF
TRBV4-1	TRBD2	TRBJ2-3	CASSQVIPGGADTQYF
TRBV9	TRBD1	TRBJ1-2	CASSAAGGYGYTF
TRBV29-1	TRBD1	TRBJ2-7	CSVVVGQGAYEQYF
TRBV30	.	TRBJ2-7	CAWRSRYFGYEQYF
TRBV4-2	TRBD1	TRBJ1-2	CASSQERQGGYTF
TRBV29-1	TRBD1	TRBJ2-7	CSVMGQGAGEQYF
TRBV11-3	.	TRBJ2-7	CASSLAFGGYEQYF
TRBV29-1	.	TRBJ2-3	CSVEPPGKGTDTQYF
TRBV6-4	.	TRBJ2-3	CASSQGGQATDTRYF
TRBV2	TRBD2	TRBJ2-3	CASWLAGVGFSTDTQYF
TRBV29-1	TRBD1	TRBJ2-7	CSVARPTGSLEQYF
TRBV29-1	TRBD1	TRBJ2-5	CSDRTGGETQYF
TRBV20-1	.	TRBJ2-7	CSANIGGFLSYEQYF
TRBV15	.	TRBJ2-7	CATSRDFVQSYEQYF
TRBV7-3	.	TRBJ2-3	CASSLIVSPGDTQYF
TRBV28	.	TRBJ2-5	CASSLWEGTTQETQYF
TRBV20-1	TRBD2	TRBJ2-3	CSARAQTSGSSDTQYF
TRBV6-5	.	TRBJ2-1	CASSLGPFPNEQFF
TRBV27	TRBD1	TRBJ2-5	CASSNIRDRRETQYF
TRBV29-1	.	TRBJ2-7	CSVEVRLRQYF
TRBV6-2/TRBV6-3	.	TRBJ2-1	CASSTLGQFNEQFF
TRBV25-1	.	TRBJ2-4	CASSESRLTIQYF
TRBV30	TRBD1	TRBJ2-7	CAWGQGSYEQYF
TRBV3-1	.	TRBJ1-2	CASRAGTFYGYTF
TRBV20-1	.	TRBJ1-1	CSALKDSMNTEAFF
TRBV6-5	.	TRBJ2-6	CASSPTANWGANVLTF
TRBV5-1	TRBD1	TRBJ2-6	CASIRDRNSGANVLTF
TRBV20-1	TRBD1	TRBJ2-7	CSASPRTGAYEQYF
TRBV28	.	TRBJ1-5	CASSFGYHPQHF
TRBV28	TRBD2	TRBJ2-5	CASSVTSGSDEQYF
TRBV5-1	TRBD1	TRBJ2-2	CASSQGVSNTGELFF
TRBV11-3	.	TRBJ2-1	CASSLEQGGINEQFF
TRBV6-5	.	TRBJ2-5	CASSYLPSGQETQYF
TRBV6-4	.	TRBJ2-3	CASSDTAGLDTQYF
TRBV30	.	TRBJ2-3	CAWSVEQGRTDTQYF
TRBV6-1	.	TRBJ2-2	CASLDLDSRNTGELFF